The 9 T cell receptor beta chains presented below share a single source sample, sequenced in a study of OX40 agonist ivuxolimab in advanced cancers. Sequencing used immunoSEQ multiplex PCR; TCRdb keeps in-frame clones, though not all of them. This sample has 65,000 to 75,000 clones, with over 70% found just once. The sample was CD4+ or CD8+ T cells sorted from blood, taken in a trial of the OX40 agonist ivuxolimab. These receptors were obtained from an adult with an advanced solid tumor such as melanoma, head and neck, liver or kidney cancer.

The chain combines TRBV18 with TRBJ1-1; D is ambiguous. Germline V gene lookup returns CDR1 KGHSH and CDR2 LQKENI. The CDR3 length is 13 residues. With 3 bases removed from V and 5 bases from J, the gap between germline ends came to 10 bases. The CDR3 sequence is CASSPPLGTEAFF. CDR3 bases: TGTGCCAGCTCACCCCCGTTAGGGACTGAAGCTTTCTTT.

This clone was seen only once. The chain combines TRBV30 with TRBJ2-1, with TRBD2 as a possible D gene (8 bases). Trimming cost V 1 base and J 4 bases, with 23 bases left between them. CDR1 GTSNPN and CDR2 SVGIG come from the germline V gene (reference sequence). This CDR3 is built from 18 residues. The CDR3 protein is CAWSGAGGSTSGYNEQFF. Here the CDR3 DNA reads TGTGCCTGGAGTGGAGCAGGGGGTTCAACTAGCGGATACAATGAGCAGTTCTTC.

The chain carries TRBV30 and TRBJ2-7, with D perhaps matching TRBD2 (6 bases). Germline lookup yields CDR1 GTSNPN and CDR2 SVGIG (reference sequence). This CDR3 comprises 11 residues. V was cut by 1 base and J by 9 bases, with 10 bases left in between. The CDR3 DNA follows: TGTGCCTGGAGTGGTATAGCGGTGCAGTACTTC. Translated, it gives CAWSGIAVQYF.

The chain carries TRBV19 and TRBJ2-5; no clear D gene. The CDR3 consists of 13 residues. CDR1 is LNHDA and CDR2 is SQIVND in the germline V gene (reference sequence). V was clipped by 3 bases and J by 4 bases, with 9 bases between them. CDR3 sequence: CASSIEIGETQYF. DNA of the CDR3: TGTGCCAGTAGTATCGAGATAGGAGAGACCCAGTACTTC.

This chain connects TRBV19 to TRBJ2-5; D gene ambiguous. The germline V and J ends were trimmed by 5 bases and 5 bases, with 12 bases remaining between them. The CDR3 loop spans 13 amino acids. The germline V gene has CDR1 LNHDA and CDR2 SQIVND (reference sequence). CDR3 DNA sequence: TGTGCCAGTAGTGGGATCCAAAGGGAGACCCAGTACTTC. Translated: CASSGIQRETQYF.

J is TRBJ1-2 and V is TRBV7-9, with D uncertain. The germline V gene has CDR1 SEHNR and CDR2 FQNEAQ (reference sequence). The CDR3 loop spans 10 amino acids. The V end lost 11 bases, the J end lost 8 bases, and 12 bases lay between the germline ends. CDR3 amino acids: CALEWHGYTF. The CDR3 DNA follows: TGTGCCCTTGAGTGGCACGGCTACACCTTC. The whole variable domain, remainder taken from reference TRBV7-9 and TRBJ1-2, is DTGVSQNPRHKITKRGQNVTFRCDPISEHNRLYWYRQTLGQGPEFLTYFQNEAQLEKSRLLSDRFSAERPKGSFSTLEIQRTEQGDSAMYLCALEWHGYTFGSGTRLTVV.

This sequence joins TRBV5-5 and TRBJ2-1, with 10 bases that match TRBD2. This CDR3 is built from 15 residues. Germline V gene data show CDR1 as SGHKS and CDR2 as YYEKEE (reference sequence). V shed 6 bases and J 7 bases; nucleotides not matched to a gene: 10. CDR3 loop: CASMGLAGVSNEQFF. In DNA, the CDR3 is TGTGCCAGCATGGGGCTAGCGGGAGTGTCTAATGAGCAGTTCTTC.

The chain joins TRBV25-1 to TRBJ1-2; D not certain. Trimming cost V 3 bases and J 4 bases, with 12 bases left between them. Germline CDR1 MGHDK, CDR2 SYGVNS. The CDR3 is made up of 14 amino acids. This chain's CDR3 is CASSDNGNVYGYTF. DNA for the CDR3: TGTGCCAGCAGTGATAACGGGAATGTCTATGGCTACACCTTC.

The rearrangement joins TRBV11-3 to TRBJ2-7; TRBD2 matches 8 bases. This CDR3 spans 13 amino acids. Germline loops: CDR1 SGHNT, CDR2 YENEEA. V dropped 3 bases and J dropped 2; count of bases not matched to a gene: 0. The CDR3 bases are TGTGCCAGCAGCTTTAGCGGGACCTACGAGCAGTACTTC. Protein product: CASSFSGTYEQYF.